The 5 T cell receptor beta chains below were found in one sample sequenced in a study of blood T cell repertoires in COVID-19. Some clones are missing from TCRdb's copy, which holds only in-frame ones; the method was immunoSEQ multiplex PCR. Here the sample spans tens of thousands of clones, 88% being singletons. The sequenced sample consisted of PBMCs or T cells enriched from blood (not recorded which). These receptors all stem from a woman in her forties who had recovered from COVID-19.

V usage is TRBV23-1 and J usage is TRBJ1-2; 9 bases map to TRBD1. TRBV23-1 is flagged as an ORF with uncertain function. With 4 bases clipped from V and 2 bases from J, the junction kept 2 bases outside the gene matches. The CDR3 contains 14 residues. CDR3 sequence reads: CASSPDRGNYGYTF. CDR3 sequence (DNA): TGCGCCAGCAGTCCCGACAGGGGGAACTATGGCTACACCTTC.

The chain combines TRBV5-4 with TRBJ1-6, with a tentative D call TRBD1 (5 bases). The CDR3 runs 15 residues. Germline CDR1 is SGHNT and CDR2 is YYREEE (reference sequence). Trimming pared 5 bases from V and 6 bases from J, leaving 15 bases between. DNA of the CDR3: TGTGCCAGCAGTTCAGCTCAGGGTTCTAATTCACCCCTCCACTTT. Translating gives CASSSAQGSNSPLHF.

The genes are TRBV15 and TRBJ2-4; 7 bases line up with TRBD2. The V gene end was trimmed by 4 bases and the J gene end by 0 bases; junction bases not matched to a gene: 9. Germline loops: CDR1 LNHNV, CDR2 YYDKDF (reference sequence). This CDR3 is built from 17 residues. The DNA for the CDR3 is TGTGCCACCAGCATCCCCTGGGAGGGAGAAGCCAAAAACATTCAGTACTTC. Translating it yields CATSIPWEGEAKNIQYF.

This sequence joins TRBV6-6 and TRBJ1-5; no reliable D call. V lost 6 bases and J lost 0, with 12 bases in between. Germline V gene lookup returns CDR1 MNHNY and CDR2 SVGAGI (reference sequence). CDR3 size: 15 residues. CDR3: CASSPGGISNQPQHF. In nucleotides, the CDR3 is TGTGCCAGCAGCCCGGGAGGGATTAGCAATCAGCCCCAGCATTTT.

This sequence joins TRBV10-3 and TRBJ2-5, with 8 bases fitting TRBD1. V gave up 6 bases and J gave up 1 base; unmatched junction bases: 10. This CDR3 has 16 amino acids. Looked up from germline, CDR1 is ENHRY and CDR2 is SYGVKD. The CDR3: CAIRRGQGDIQETQYF. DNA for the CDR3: TGTGCCATCAGACGCGGACAGGGCGATATCCAAGAGACCCAGTACTTC.